This T cell receptor (beta chain) originates from a study of CD8 T cells in Susac syndrome. Germline CDR1 is SGDLS and CDR2 is YYNGEE. The CDR3 loop spans 13 amino acids. V lost 0 bases to trimming and J lost 8 bases; unmatched junction nucleotides: 2. Random hexamers were used to reverse transcribe the RNA input (roughly 0.5 to 1 ug). MiXCR, run by TCRdb on the immunoSEQ multiplex PCR reads, gives a single entry per CDR3 protein. The repertoire consists of 250,000 to 300,000 distinct CDR3 sequences, with about 89% occurring once and the leading ten covering around 0.18%. The origin of this receptor is a human donor with multiple sclerosis. Sequencing was carried out using CD8+ T cells from PBMCs. The chain recombines TRBV9 with TRBJ2-1, with 7 bases lining up with TRBD1. The CDR3 nucleotides are TGTGCCAGCAGCGTAGGACAGGGCGATGAGCAGTTCTTC. This gives the protein CASSVGQGDEQFF. The variable domain in full, with the rest retrieved from reference TRBV9 and TRBJ2-1, is DSGVTQTPKHLITATGQRVTLRCSPRSGDLSVYWYQQSLDQGLQFLIQYYNGEERAKGNILERFSAQQFPDLHSELNLSSLELGDSALYFCASSVGQGDEQFFGPGTRLTVL.